Reported below is one T cell receptor (beta chain). Germline CDR1 is SNHLY and CDR2 is FYNNEI. This CDR3 is built from 16 residues. After removal of 5 bases from V and 6 bases from J, the junction contained 5 bases not matched to a gene. This sample is part of a study of blood T cell repertoires in COVID-19. The data were produced by immunoSEQ multiplex PCR, yet TCRdb's version contains in-frame clones alone and is incomplete. Seen here are around 160,000 clones, roughly 80% observed once, and the top ten hold roughly 19%. The sample comprised peripheral blood. J is TRBJ2-1 and V is TRBV2; 15 bases are a match to TRBD2. This clonotype was sampled from a woman older than 75 with acute or convalescent COVID-19. CDR3 in amino acids: CASSRGLAGGVNEQFF. The DNA of the CDR3 is TGTGCCAGCAGTCGCGGACTAGCGGGAGGGGTCAATGAGCAGTTCTTC.